This T cell receptor (beta chain) was sequenced in a study of OX40 agonist ivuxolimab in advanced cancers. Across the whole study: Patients received ivuxolimab, an agonistic anti-OX40 (CD134) antibody. Three partial responders included one hepatocellular carcinoma patient and two cutaneous melanoma patients. Broader study findings: Fewer expanded clones were found on average in CD4+ than in CD8+ T cells. At 0.1 to 3.0 mg/kg and by week 6, CD4+ and CD8+ T cells in the blood had expanded clonally.

The CDR3 runs 15 residues. Trimming removed 4 bases at V and 2 bases at J, with 14 bases between. CDR1 SNHLY and CDR2 FYNNEI come from the germline V gene. In regard to this clone: Its antigen is currently unknown.

Produced via immunoSEQ multiplex PCR; TCRdb's table is partial and in-frame only. The sample consists of approximately 84,000 clones, approximately 83% of them appearing once. The sequencing used CD4+ or CD8+ T cells sorted from blood, collected in a trial of the OX40 agonist ivuxolimab. This receptor was identified in an adult with an advanced solid tumor such as melanoma, head and neck, liver or kidney cancer. The chain recombines TRBV2 with TRBJ1-2; D possibly corresponds to TRBD1 (6 bases). CDR3: CASSGSTGQNYGYTF. CDR3 in DNA: TGTGCCAGCAGTGGATCTACAGGGCAAAACTATGGCTACACCTTC. Looking up the rest from reference TRBV2 and TRBJ1-2 gives the full variable domain: EPEVTQTPSHQVTQMGQEVILRCVPISNHLYFYWYRQILGQKVEFLVSFYNNEISEKSEIFDDQFSVERPDGSNFTLKIRSTKLEDSAMYFCASSGSTGQNYGYTFGSGTRLTVV.